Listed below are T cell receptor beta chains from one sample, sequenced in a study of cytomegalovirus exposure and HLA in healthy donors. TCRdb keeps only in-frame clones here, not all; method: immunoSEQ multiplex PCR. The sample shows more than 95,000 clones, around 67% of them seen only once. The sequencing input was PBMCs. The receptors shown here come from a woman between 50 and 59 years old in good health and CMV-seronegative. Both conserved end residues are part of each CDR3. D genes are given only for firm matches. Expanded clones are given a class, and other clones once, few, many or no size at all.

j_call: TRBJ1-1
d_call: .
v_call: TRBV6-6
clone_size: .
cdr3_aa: CASSRLGGPDTEAFF
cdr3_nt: TGTGCCAGCAGTCGTCTCGGGGGGCCGGACACTGAAGCTTTCTTT

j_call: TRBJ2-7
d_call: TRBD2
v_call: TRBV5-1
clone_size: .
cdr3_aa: CASRQAGGLYEQYF
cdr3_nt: TGCGCCAGCAGACAGGCGGGGGGGCTTTACGAGCAGTACTTC

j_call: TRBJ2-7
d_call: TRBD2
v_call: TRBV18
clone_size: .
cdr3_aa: CASSTRTSGTLYEQYF
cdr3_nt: TGTGCCAGCTCAACGCGCACCAGCGGGACTCTTTACGAGCAGTACTTC

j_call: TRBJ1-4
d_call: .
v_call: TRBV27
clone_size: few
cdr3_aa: CASSLFAERRDRGEEKLFF
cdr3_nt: TGTGCCAGCAGTTTATTCGCAGAAAGGCGAGATCGGGGGGAGGAAAAACTGTTTTTT

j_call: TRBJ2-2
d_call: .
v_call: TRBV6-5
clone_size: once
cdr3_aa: CAAQGFTGELFF
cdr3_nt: TGTGCCGCCCAGGGGTTCACCGGGGAGCTGTTTTTT

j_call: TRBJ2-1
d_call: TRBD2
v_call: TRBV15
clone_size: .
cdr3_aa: CATSGTSGTSGRGIQFF
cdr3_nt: TGTGCCACCAGCGGGACTTCTGGGACTAGCGGGAGGGGGATACAGTTCTTC

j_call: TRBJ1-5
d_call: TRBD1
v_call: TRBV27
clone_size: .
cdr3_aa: CASRPGTGGMSNQPQHF
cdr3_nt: TGTGCCAGCAGGCCCGGGACAGGGGGAATGAGCAATCAGCCCCAGCATTTT

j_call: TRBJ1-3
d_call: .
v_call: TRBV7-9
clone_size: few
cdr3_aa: CASSPTGLSGNTIYF
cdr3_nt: TGTGCCAGCAGCCCGACAGGCCTCTCTGGAAACACCATATATTTT

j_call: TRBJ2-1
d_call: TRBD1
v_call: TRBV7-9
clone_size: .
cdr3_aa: CASSLLDRSPYNEQFF
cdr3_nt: TGTGCCAGCAGCTTACTGGACAGGAGCCCCTACAATGAGCAGTTCTTC

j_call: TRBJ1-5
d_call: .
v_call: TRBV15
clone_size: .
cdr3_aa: CATSRDWTGNQPQHF
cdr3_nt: TGTGCCACCAGCAGAGATTGGACAGGCAATCAGCCCCAGCATTTT

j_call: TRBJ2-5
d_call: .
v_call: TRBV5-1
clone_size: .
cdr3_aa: CASSLGLDRETQYF
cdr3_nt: TGCGCCAGCAGCTTGGGACTGGACAGAGAGACCCAGTACTTC

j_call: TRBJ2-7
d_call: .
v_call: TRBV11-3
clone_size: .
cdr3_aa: CASSSTIGAYEQYF
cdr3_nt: TGTGCCAGCAGCTCTACCATTGGAGCCTACGAGCAGTACTTC

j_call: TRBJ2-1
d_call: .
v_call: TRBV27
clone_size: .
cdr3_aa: CASSPRTGVDEQFF
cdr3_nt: TGTGCCAGCAGTCCAAGGACGGGAGTGGATGAGCAGTTCTTC

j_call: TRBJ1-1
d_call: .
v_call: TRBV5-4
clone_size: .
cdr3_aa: CASRFRERDTEAFF
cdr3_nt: TGTGCCAGCAGGTTCCGTGAGAGAGACACTGAAGCTTTCTTT

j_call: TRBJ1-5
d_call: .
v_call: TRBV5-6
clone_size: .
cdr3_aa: CASTVGIGNQPQHF
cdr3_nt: TGTGCCAGCACGGTCGGGATTGGCAATCAGCCCCAGCATTTT

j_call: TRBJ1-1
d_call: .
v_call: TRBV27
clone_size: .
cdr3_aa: CASSSLSEVVAEAFF
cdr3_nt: TGTGCCAGCAGTTCTCTCTCGGAGGTCGTAGCTGAAGCTTTCTTT

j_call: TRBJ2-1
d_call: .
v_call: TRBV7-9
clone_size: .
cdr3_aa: CASSLRQGEQFF
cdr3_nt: TGTGCCAGCAGCTTAAGGCAGGGAGAGCAGTTCTTC